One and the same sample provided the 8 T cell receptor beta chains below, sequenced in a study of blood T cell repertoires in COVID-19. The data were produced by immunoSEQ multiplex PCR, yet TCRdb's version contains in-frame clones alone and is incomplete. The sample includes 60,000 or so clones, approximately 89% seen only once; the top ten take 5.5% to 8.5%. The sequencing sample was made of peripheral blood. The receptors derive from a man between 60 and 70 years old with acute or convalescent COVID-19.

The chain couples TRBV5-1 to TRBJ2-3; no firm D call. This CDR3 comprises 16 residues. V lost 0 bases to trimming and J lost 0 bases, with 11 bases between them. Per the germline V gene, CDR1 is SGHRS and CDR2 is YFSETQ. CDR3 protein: CASSLATVTSTDTQYF. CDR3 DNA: TGCGCCAGCAGCTTGGCCACCGTGACTAGCACAGATACGCAGTATTTT.

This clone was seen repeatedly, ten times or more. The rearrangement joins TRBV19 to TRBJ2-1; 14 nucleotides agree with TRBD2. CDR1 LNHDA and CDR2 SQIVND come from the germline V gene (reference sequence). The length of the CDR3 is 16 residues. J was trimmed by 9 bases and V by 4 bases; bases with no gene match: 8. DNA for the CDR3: TGTGCCAGTAGTAATGGACTAGCGGGGGGCCGAGGTGAGCAGTTCTTC. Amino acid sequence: CASSNGLAGGRGEQFF.

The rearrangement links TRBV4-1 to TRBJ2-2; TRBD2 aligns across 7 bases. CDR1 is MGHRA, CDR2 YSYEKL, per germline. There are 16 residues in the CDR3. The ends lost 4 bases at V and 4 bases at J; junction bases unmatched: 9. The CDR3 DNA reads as TGCGCCAGCAGCCGAAATCGGGGGGAAACCACCGGGGAGCTGTTTTTT. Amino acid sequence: CASSRNRGETTGELFF.

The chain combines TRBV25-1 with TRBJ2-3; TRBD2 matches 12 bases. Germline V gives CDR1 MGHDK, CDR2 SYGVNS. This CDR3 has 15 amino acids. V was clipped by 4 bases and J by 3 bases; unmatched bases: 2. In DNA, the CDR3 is TGTGCCAGCAGTGCACTAGCGGGGGGAACAGATACGCAGTATTTT. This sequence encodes CASSALAGGTDTQYF.

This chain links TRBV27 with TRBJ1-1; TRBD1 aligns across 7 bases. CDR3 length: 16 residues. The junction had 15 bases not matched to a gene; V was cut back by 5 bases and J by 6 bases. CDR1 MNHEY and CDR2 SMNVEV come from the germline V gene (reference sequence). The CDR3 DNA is TGTGCCAGCAGTGGGTACAGGGGAGGATTGTTCCCTGAAGCTTTCTTT. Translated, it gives CASSGYRGGLFPEAFF.

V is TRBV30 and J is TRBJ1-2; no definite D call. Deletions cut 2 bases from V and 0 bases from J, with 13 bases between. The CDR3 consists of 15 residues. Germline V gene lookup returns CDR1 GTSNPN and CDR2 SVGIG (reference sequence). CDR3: CAWSLSGRSNYGYTF. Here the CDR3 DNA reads TGTGCCTGGAGTTTATCCGGTCGATCTAACTATGGCTACACCTTC.

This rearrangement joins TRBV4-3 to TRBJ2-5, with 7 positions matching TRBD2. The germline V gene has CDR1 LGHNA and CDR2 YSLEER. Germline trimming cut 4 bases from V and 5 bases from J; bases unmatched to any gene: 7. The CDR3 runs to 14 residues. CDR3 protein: CASSPSGRRETQYF. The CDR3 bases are TGCGCCAGCAGCCCTAGCGGCCGGAGGGAGACCCAGTACTTC.

Here the CDR3 DNA reads TGTGCCAGCAGCCCCCTAGCGGGGGGCGGGGGACCCGGCGGGACCTACGAGCAGTACTTC. Its translation is CASSPLAGGGGPGGTYEQYF. The rearrangement links TRBV14 to TRBJ2-7; 11 nucleotides align to TRBD2. Germline V gene lookup returns CDR1 SGHDN and CDR2 FVKESK. The V and J ends lost 4 bases and 2 bases, in that order; junction bases with no gene match: 19. This CDR3 is built from 20 residues.